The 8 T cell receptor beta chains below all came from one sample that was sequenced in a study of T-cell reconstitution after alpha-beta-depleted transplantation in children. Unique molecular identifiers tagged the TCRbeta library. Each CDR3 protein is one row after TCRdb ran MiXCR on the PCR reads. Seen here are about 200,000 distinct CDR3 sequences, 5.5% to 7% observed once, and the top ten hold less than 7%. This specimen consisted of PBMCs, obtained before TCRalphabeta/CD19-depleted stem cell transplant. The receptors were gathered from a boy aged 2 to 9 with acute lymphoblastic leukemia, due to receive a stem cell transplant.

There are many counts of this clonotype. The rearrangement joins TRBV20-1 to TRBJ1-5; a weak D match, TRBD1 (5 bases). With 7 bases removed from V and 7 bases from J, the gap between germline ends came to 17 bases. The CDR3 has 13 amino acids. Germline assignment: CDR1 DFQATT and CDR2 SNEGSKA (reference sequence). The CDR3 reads CSVLRDLHQPQHF. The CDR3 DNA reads TGCAGTGTGCTCAGGGATCTCCACCAGCCCCAGCATTTT.

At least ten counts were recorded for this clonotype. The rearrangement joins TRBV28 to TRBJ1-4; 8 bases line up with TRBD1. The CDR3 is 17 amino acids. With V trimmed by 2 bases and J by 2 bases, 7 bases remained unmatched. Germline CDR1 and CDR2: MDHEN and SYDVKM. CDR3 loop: CASSLPRTGSTNEKLFF. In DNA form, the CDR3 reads TGTGCCAGCAGTTTACCGCGGACAGGGAGTACTAATGAAAAACTGTTTTTT.

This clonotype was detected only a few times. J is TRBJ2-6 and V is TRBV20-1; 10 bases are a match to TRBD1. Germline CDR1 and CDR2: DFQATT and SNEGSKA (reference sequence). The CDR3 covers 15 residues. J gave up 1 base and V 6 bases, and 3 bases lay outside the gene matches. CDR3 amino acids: CSAPGQGSGANVLTF. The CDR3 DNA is TGCAGTGCGCCGGGACAGGGGTCTGGGGCCAACGTCCTGACTTTC.

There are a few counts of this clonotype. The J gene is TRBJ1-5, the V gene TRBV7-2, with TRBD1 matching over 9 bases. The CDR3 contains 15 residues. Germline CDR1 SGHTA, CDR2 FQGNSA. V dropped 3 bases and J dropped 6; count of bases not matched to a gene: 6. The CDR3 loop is CASSFSGTGIQPQHF. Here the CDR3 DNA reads TGTGCCAGCAGCTTCTCCGGGACAGGGATTCAGCCCCAGCATTTT.

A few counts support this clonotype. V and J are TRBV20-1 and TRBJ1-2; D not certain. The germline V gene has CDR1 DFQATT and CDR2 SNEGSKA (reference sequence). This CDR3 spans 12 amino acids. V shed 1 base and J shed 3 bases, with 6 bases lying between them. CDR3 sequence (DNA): TGCAGTGCTAGAGGGACGGACTATGGCTACACCTTC. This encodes CSARGTDYGYTF.

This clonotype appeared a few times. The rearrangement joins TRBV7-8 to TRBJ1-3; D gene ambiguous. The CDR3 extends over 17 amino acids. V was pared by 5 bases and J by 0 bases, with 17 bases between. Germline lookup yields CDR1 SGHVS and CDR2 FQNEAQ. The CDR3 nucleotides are TGTGCCAGCAGCCCGCCGCGGATAGGGAGCTCTGGAAACACCATATATTTT. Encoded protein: CASSPPRIGSSGNTIYF.

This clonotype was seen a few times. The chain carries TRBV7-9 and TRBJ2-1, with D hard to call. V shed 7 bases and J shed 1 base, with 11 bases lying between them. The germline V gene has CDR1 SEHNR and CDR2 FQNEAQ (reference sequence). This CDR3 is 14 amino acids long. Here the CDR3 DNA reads TGTGCCAGCACCTCCCAGGCATCCTACAATGAGCAGTTCTTC. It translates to CASTSQASYNEQFF.

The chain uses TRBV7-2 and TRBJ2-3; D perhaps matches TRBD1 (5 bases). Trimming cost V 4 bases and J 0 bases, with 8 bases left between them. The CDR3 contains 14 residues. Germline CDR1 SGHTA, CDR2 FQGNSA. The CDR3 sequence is CASSSRQSTDTQYF. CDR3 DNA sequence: TGTGCCAGCAGCTCCCGACAGAGCACAGATACGCAGTATTTT.